This T cell receptor beta chain was recorded in a study of cytomegalovirus exposure and HLA in healthy donors. Study results and limitations: A later analysis reportedly identified an Asian-associated ancestry cluster as carrying fewer N-insertions than the approximately 670-donor mean. More than 15,000 TCR beta sequences were associated with HLA alleles at 0.05 false discovery rate in a later analysis. In a later analysis, TCR beta V- and J-gene trimming showed a link to a missense DCLRE1C variant. A previous analysis found most TCR beta V segments productive roughly 87% or roughly 30% of the time.

V lost 3 bases and J lost 1; bases outside the gene matches: 6. The CDR3 spans 16 residues. The germline gives CDR1 SGDLS, CDR2 YYNGEE. It was with 60 Vbeta and 13 Jbeta primers that the PCR ran. Measured with immunoSEQ multiplex PCR; TCRdb has only the in-frame clones, and not every one. The sample lists under 150,000 clones; 82% were seen once. With respect to this clone: The antigen is undetermined.

The chain employs TRBV9 and TRBJ2-5, with 10 bases fitting TRBD2. The material sequenced was PBMCs. The source is a male donor in good health and CMV-seronegative. CDR3 protein: CASSGASGSFQETQYF. The CDR3 bases are TGTGCCAGCAGCGGGGCTAGCGGGAGCTTCCAAGAGACCCAGTACTTC.